These 24 T cell receptor beta chains were sequenced from one sample in a study of shared clonotypes between healthy human individuals. The table came from immunoSEQ multiplex PCR; TCRdb's copy has only in-frame clones and leaves some out. The table lists 2 million to 2.5 million clones, 80% to 95% of them singletons. Material: naive CD4+ T cells from PBMCs. Documented subset: CD45RA+ positively selected. All receptors come from a man aged 18-30 years in good health. Some clones in this sample may be carry-over from other donors' samples.

This chain connects TRBV4-1 to TRBJ1-6, with TRBD1 matching 10 bases. J was trimmed by 8 bases and V by 3 bases; bases with no gene match: 4. CDR1 and CDR2 from the germline V gene are MGHRA and YSYEKL. The CDR3 extends over 15 amino acids. The CDR3 DNA sequence: TGCGCCAGCAGCCAGAGCGGGACAGGGGATTCACCCCTCCACTTT. Protein sequence: CASSQSGTGDSPLHF.

V is TRBV28 and J is TRBJ2-2; the match to TRBD1 covers 10 bases. From germline, CDR1 is MDHEN and CDR2 SYDVKM. CDR3 length: 16 amino acids. With V trimmed by 3 bases and J by 6 bases, 7 bases remained unmatched. CDR3 sequence (DNA): TGTGCCAGCAGTTTGAGGGACAGGGGTCTGGCCGGGGAGCTGTTTTTT. Protein: CASSLRDRGLAGELFF.

The J gene is TRBJ2-7, the V gene TRBV2; D remains ambiguous. The germline gives CDR1 SNHLY, CDR2 FYNNEI. Trimming removed 0 bases from V and 0 bases from J, with 24 bases in between. This CDR3 region has 20 residues. Here the CDR3 reads CASSEAGSSASLLSSYEQYF. CDR3 DNA sequence: TGTGCCAGCAGTGAAGCGGGGTCATCAGCTTCCCTCCTAAGCTCCTACGAGCAGTACTTC.

The V call is TRBV7-2, the J call TRBJ2-3, with TRBD1 identical over 7 bases. Germline V gene sequence: CDR1 SGHTA, CDR2 FQGNSA. The CDR3 has 14 residues. V gave up 1 base and J gave up 6 bases; unmatched junction bases: 4. CDR3 loop: CASSLGQGSDTQYF. CDR3 DNA sequence: TGTGCCAGCAGCTTAGGACAGGGTTCGGATACGCAGTATTTT.

This clone was seen more than once but under ten times. This chain links TRBV5-1 with TRBJ1-1; no definite D call. This CDR3 has 14 residues. Germline-derived CDR1 and CDR2 are SGHRS and YFSETQ. Deletions cut 4 bases from V and 2 bases from J, with 12 bases between. The CDR3 is CASSLLLRNTEAFF. As DNA, the CDR3 is TGCGCCAGCAGCCTCCTACTGAGAAACACTGAAGCTTTCTTT.

The chain links TRBV9 to TRBJ2-2; D is ambiguous. The V gene lost 0 bases and the J gene lost 6 bases, with 15 bases spanning the gap. Germline V gene sequence: CDR1 SGDLS, CDR2 YYNGEE. This CDR3 spans 16 amino acids. CDR3 sequence: CASSVGVKSAAGELFF. The CDR3 DNA is TGTGCCAGCAGCGTAGGGGTCAAATCGGCCGCCGGGGAGCTGTTTTTT.

In DNA form, the CDR3 reads TGTGCCAGCAGGGCCAGGGACAGGGTTGTCAACGAGCAGTACTTC. Protein sequence: CASRARDRVVNEQYF. V is TRBV28 and J is TRBJ2-7; TRBD1 agrees at 9 bases. Germline lookup yields CDR1 MDHEN and CDR2 SYDVKM. The CDR3 runs to 15 residues. Germline trimming cut 6 bases from V and 5 bases from J; bases unmatched to any gene: 11.

The V and J genes are TRBV7-9 and TRBJ1-1, with D perhaps matching TRBD1 (6 bases). CDR1 is SEHNR, CDR2 FQNEAQ, per germline (reference sequence). V shed 5 bases and J shed 0 bases, with 13 bases lying between them. This CDR3 has 15 residues. The CDR3 coding sequence is TGTGCCAGCAGCCTCCGGGACACCTTGAACACTGAAGCTTTCTTT. Translated, it gives CASSLRDTLNTEAFF.

J is TRBJ1-3 and V is TRBV6-1; 8 bases align to TRBD1. Germline assignment: CDR1 MNHNS and CDR2 SASEGT. This CDR3 is built from 15 residues. Trimming took 6 bases from V and 3 from J; bases not matched to a gene: 7. The CDR3 is CASRAGGRDGNTIYF. The CDR3 DNA is TGTGCCAGCAGGGCAGGGGGCCGCGATGGAAACACCATATATTTT.

J is TRBJ1-1 and V is TRBV7-9, with D perhaps TRBD1 (5 bases). The length of the CDR3 is 14 residues. Trimming shortened V by 3 bases and J by 2 bases, and 10 bases separated the two germline ends. From germline, CDR1 is SEHNR and CDR2 FQNEAQ (reference sequence). CDR3 nucleotide sequence: TGTGCCAGCAGCTTTTCAGGGTTAAACACTGAAGCTTTCTTT. Translating gives CASSFSGLNTEAFF.

V usage is TRBV6-5 and J usage is TRBJ1-2; TRBD1 matches 8 bases. Germline CDR1 is MNHEY and CDR2 is SVGAGI. Trimming took 5 bases from V and 8 from J; bases not matched to a gene: 10. This CDR3 region has 14 residues. The DNA of the CDR3 is TGTGCCAGCAGTCCCCCTGGACAGGGAGGCGGCTACACCTTC. It encodes CASSPPGQGGGYTF.

The chain recombines TRBV2 with TRBJ2-7, with TRBD1 identical over 8 bases. The CDR3 has 15 residues. Trimming cost V 6 bases and J 7 bases; bases outside gene matches: 14. Looked up from germline, CDR1 is SNHLY and CDR2 is FYNNEI. The CDR3 spells CASSADRGGSGEQYF. DNA for the CDR3: TGTGCCAGCAGCGCCGACAGGGGAGGCTCGGGGGAGCAGTACTTC.

The chain recombines TRBV5-6 with TRBJ1-2, with a possible D match to TRBD1 (5 bases). CDR3 length equals 12 residues. Germline assignment: CDR1 SGHDT and CDR2 YYEEEE. V was shortened by 0 bases and J by 12 bases, with 12 bases between the two germline ends. In nucleotides, the CDR3 is TGTGCCAGCAGCTTGGGACAGTCATCTCACACCTTC. Translated: CASSLGQSSHTF. The full variable domain, completed using reference TRBV5-6 and TRBJ1-2, is DAGVTQSPTHLIKTRGQQVTLRCSPKSGHDTVSWYQQALGQGPQFIFQYYEEEERQRGNFPDRFSGHQFPNYSSELNVNALLLGDSALYLCASSLGQSSHTFGSGTRLTVV.

The chain couples TRBV28 to TRBJ2-7, with no clear D. Germline V gene sequence: CDR1 MDHEN, CDR2 SYDVKM. Trimming pared 6 bases from V and 7 bases from J, leaving 10 bases between. The CDR3 totals 11 residues. CDR3 DNA: TGTGCCAGCAGGGGCTATTGGGAGCAGTACTTC. The encoded protein is CASRGYWEQYF. Looking up the rest from reference TRBV28 and TRBJ2-7 gives the full variable domain: DVKVTQSSRYLVKRTGEKVFLECVQDMDHENMFWYRQDPGLGLRLIYFSYDVKMKEKGDIPEGYSVSREKKERFSLILESASTNQTSMYLCASRGYWEQYFGPGTRLTVT.

The gene calls are TRBV6-1 and TRBJ2-7, with a possible D match to TRBD2 (6 bases). Germline loops: CDR1 MNHNS, CDR2 SASEGT. The CDR3 runs 12 residues. V was shortened by 7 bases and J by 1 base, with 8 bases between the two germline ends. The CDR3 spells CASMRGSYEQYF. The CDR3 nucleotides read TGTGCCAGCATGCGGGGTTCCTACGAGCAGTACTTC.

This clone was seen only a few times. This sample also contains other DNA sequences that code for the same CDR3. The chain employs TRBV28 and TRBJ1-2; D remains ambiguous. V gave up 4 bases and J gave up 3 bases, with 6 bases separating them. The CDR3 runs to 12 residues. Germline V gene sequence: CDR1 MDHEN, CDR2 SYDVKM. Here the CDR3 reads CASSWADYGYTF. For the CDR3, the DNA is TGTGCCAGCAGTTGGGCGGACTATGGCTACACCTTC.

This clone was counted only a few times. V gene TRBV30 combines with J gene TRBJ1-1; a possible D gene is TRBD1 (6 bases). This CDR3 spans 13 amino acids. V dropped 5 bases and J dropped 4 bases, with 14 bases sitting between them. From germline, CDR1 is GTSNPN and CDR2 SVGIG (reference sequence). CDR3 residues: CAWGPGGPTEAFF. For the CDR3, the DNA is TGTGCCTGGGGCCCCGGGGGGCCCACTGAAGCTTTCTTT.

The chain recombines TRBV30 with TRBJ2-2; D is uncertain. V was cut by 3 bases and J by 1 base, with 9 bases left in between. The length of the CDR3 is 14 residues. Germline CDR1 GTSNPN, CDR2 SVGIG (reference sequence). The CDR3 DNA is TGTGCCTGGAGGATCTGGATGAACACCGGGGAGCTGTTTTTT. Its translation: CAWRIWMNTGELFF.

CDR3 sequence (DNA): TGTGCCAGCAGTTACTCGATCGGTAGCGGCACTGAAGCTTTCTTT. Encoded protein: CASSYSIGSGTEAFF. The chain couples TRBV6-5 to TRBJ1-1; no definite D call. V lost 0 bases and J 4 bases, leaving 12 bases between the germline ends. The CDR3 length is 15 residues. Germline CDR1 and CDR2: MNHEY and SVGAGI.

This clone was counted once. This specimen includes other DNA sequences encoding the same CDR3. The chain employs TRBV5-1 and TRBJ1-5; D unclear. Germline assignment: CDR1 SGHRS and CDR2 YFSETQ. This CDR3 region has 15 residues. V lost 0 bases, J lost 0 bases, and 7 bases lay in between. The CDR3 nucleotides read TGCGCCAGCAGCTTGGGAGACATTAGCAATCAGCCCCAGCATTTT. Amino acids: CASSLGDISNQPQHF.

The rearrangement links TRBV2 to TRBJ1-4, with a possible D match to TRBD1 (6 bases). V was shortened by 5 bases and J by 3 bases, with 13 bases between the two germline ends. The CDR3 extends over 15 amino acids. CDR1 is SNHLY, CDR2 FYNNEI, per germline. The CDR3 DNA reads as TGTGCCAGCAGTATACCCGGGACATCTAATGAAAAACTGTTTTTT. Translation: CASSIPGTSNEKLFF.

V and J are TRBV29-1 and TRBJ2-7, with D possibly matching TRBD1 (5 bases). The CDR3 is 14 amino acids. V lost 5 bases to trimming and J lost 5 bases, with 19 bases between them. Germline values: CDR1 SQVTM, CDR2 ANQGSEA. CDR3 bases: TGCAGCGTTTTGATGGTTATGGGGCCCAACGAGCAGTACTTC. Amino acids: CSVLMVMGPNEQYF.

J is TRBJ1-1 and V is TRBV5-6; no definite D call. Trimming shortened V by 3 bases and J by 0 bases, and 12 bases separated the two germline ends. Germline assignment: CDR1 SGHDT and CDR2 YYEEEE. The CDR3 is 15 amino acids. CDR3 amino acids: CASSSLRAMNTEAFF. The CDR3 region has the DNA TGTGCCAGCAGCTCGCTCCGGGCCATGAACACTGAAGCTTTCTTT.

The V call is TRBV28, the J call TRBJ2-7; D may be TRBD1 or TRBD2 (5 bases each). There are 14 residues in the CDR3. V was cut by 5 bases and J by 5 bases, with 16 bases left in between. Germline CDR1 is MDHEN and CDR2 is SYDVKM. CDR3 DNA: TGTGCCAGCAGTGGGGCAGCGAGGGTCCACGAGCAGTACTTC. Amino acids: CASSGAARVHEQYF.